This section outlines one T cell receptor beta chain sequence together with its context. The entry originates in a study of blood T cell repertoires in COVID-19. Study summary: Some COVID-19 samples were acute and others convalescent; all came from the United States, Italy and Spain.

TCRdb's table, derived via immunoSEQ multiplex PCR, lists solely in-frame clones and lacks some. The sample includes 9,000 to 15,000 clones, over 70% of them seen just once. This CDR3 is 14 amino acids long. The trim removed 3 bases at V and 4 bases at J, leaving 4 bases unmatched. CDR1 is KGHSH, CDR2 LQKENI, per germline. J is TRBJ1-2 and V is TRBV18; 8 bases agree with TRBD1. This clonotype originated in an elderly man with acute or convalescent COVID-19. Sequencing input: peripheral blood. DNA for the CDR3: TGTGCCAGCTCACCCGGGACAGGAATCTATGGCTACACCTTC. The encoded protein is CASSPGTGIYGYTF.